This T cell receptor beta chain was observed in a study of blood T cell repertoires in COVID-19. Study-level background: Spain, Italy and the United States supplied samples that represented acute and convalescent COVID-19. PBMCs, B-cell-depleted T cells, or T cells provided the cDNA or gDNA that made up the material.

V lost 8 bases and J 0 bases, leaving 11 bases between the germline ends. The CDR3 spans 14 residues. Germline CDR1 is LNHDA and CDR2 is SQIVND (reference sequence). The authors' processing: Scientists estimated how many nucleated cells there were by amplifying reference gene primers. Here immunoSEQ multiplex PCR was the method, and the copy in TCRdb shows in-frame clones only, minus some. V and J calls and clone size are as listed in that table; D and trimming were resolved from the DNA. The table lists 60,000 or so clones, roughly 80% of them singletons. This clonotype originated in a human donor in a cohort sampled during active COVID-19. The chain carries TRBV19 and TRBJ2-1; D possibly corresponds to TRBD1 (5 bases). The material sequenced was peripheral blood. The CDR3 DNA is TGTGCCAGTTCTCGACAGAGCTCCTACAATGAGCAGTTCTTC. Translating gives CASSRQSSYNEQFF. Using reference TRBV19 and TRBJ2-1 for the parts outside the CDR3, the full variable domain is DGGITQSPKYLFRKEGQNVTLSCEQNLNHDAMYWYRQDPGQGLRLIYYSQIVNDFQKGDIAEGYSVSREKKESFPLTVTSAQKNPTAFYLCASSRQSSYNEQFFGPGTRLTVL.